Following are 8 T cell receptor beta chains from one sample sequenced in a study of T cell responses to AZD1222 COVID-19 vaccine (dated by TCRdb to about 2021). The receptor library was made with the immunoSEQ multiplex PCR assay. TCRdb mirrors the immuneACCESS table, restricted to in-frame sequences. Some clones are absent from its copies; in checked studies, under half trace to an unresolved V gene, and the reason for the others is unknown. For this sample the table gives 55,000 to 65,000 clones, of which 70% to 80% were detected only once. Jointly, the top ten make up 5% of the sample. The time point label of this sample denotes: about 28 days (+/-7) after the second vaccine dose. The starting material was peripheral blood, obtained 28 days after the second AZD1222 dose. These receptors all come from an adult who received the AZD1222 COVID-19 vaccine.

The rearrangement links TRBV7-9 to TRBJ1-5, with 8 bases fitting TRBD1. The trim removed 5 bases at V and 6 bases at J, leaving 3 bases unmatched. There are 13 residues in the CDR3. Per the germline V gene, CDR1 is SEHNR and CDR2 is FQNEAQ (reference sequence). The CDR3 DNA is TGTGCCAGCAGCGACAGGGGCGGTCAGCCCCAGCATTTT. It yields the protein CASSDRGGQPQHF.

The V gene is TRBV4-2, the J gene TRBJ2-1; either TRBD1 or TRBD2 may supply D (6 bases each). The V gene's germline CDR1 is LGHNA and CDR2 YNFKEQ. The CDR3 runs to 17 residues. Trimming removed 1 base from V and 1 base from J, with 14 bases in between. The CDR3 DNA reads TGTGCCAGCAGCCAAGTCAGGGGCGGGACTTCCTACAATGAGCAGTTCTTC. This codes for CASSQVRGGTSYNEQFF.

The rearrangement joins TRBV7-9 to TRBJ1-3, with no clear D. There are 16 residues in the CDR3. Trimming took 1 base from V and 0 from J, leaving 10 bases between them. Germline lookup yields CDR1 SEHNR and CDR2 FQNEAQ (reference sequence). The CDR3 DNA reads as TGTGCCAGCAGCTTAGTGGTCGGAAACTCTGGAAACACCATATATTTT. It yields the protein CASSLVVGNSGNTIYF.

V is TRBV18 and J is TRBJ2-2; no clear D gene. The CDR3 sequence is 13 residues long. Per the germline V gene, CDR1 is KGHSH and CDR2 is LQKENI. Deletions cut 5 bases from V and 5 bases from J, with 9 bases between. This CDR3 is CASSTGRTGELFF. The CDR3 DNA reads TGTGCCAGCTCAACTGGACGGACCGGGGAGCTGTTTTTT.

The gene calls are TRBV10-2 and TRBJ2-7; D is ambiguous. CDR1 WSHSY and CDR2 SAAADI come from the germline V gene. V was clipped by 2 bases and J by 6 bases, with 11 bases between them. The CDR3 totals 13 residues. CDR3 residues: CASSEERRTEQYV. The CDR3 nucleotides read TGCGCCAGCAGTGAGGAGAGACGAACCGAGCAGTACGTC.

V and J are TRBV29-1 and TRBJ2-1, with 8 bases lining up with TRBD1. Germline V gene data show CDR1 as SQVTM and CDR2 as ANQGSEA. V was pared by 1 base and J by 1 base, with 6 bases of the junction left unmatched. The CDR3 covers 16 residues. The CDR3 region has the DNA TGCAGCGTTGAAGGAGGCAGGGGGCTATCCTACAATGAGCAGTTCTTC. Translating it yields CSVEGGRGLSYNEQFF.

The CDR3 nucleotides are TGTGCCAGTAATCAGGGCTTGGGCGAGCAGTACTTC. Translated, it gives CASNQGLGEQYF. The chain employs TRBV19 and TRBJ2-7; weak D call: TRBD1 (5 bases). This CDR3 is built from 12 residues. The ends were cut back, 7 bases at V and 6 bases at J, with 13 bases in the middle. CDR1 LNHDA and CDR2 SQIVND come from the germline V gene (reference sequence).

The chain couples TRBV13 to TRBJ2-1; 8 bases are shared with TRBD2. Germline CDR1 PRHDT, CDR2 FYEKMQ (reference sequence). The ends lost 2 bases at V and 7 bases at J; junction bases unmatched: 10. CDR3 length: 16 residues. The CDR3 reads CASSLSLSGKPNEQFF. The CDR3 region has the DNA TGTGCCAGCAGCTTAAGTCTTAGCGGGAAGCCGAATGAGCAGTTCTTC. Looking up the rest from reference TRBV13 and TRBJ2-1 gives the full variable domain: AAGVIQSPRHLIKEKRETATLKCYPIPRHDTVYWYQQGPGQDPQFLISFYEKMQSDKGSIPDRFSAQQFSDYHSELNMSSLELGDSALYFCASSLSLSGKPNEQFFGPGTRLTVL.